The 4 T cell receptor beta chains listed next were all sequenced from one sample in a study of long-term antiretroviral therapy in people with HIV. Survey level was the resolution at which the v3.0 immunoSEQ assay ran. Using immunoSEQ multiplex PCR, the repertoire was profiled, and TCRdb retains in-frame clones only, with some absent. The sample has 23,000 or so clones; under 85% are singletons. The sample here was unsorted PBMCs, taken 0.4 years after starting antiretroviral therapy. These TCRs come from a man aged 50 to 59 with HIV.

The V call is TRBV7-2, the J call TRBJ1-2, with a weak D call TRBD1 (5 bases). V was shortened by 5 bases and J by 5 bases, with 27 bases between the two germline ends. This CDR3 contains 18 residues. CDR1 SGHTA and CDR2 FQGNSA come from the germline V gene. CDR3 nucleotide sequence: TGTGCCAGCAGCACCCGCGGTCCGGGGCCCGCGGATAGTTATGGCTACACCTTC. The encoded protein is CASSTRGPGPADSYGYTF. The full variable domain, in which reference TRBV7-2 and TRBJ1-2 provide the parts outside the CDR3, is GAGVSQSPSNKVTEKGKDVELRCDPISGHTALYWYRQSLGQGLEFLIYFQGNSAPDKSGLPSDRFSAERTGGSVSTLTIQRTQQEDSAVYLCASSTRGPGPADSYGYTFGSGTRLTVV.

The rearrangement uses TRBV5-4 and TRBJ2-7, with 12 bases lining up with TRBD2. Trimming cost V 4 bases and J 6 bases; bases outside gene matches: 5. Germline V gene sequence: CDR1 SGHNT, CDR2 YYREEE (reference sequence). This CDR3 spans 14 amino acids. CDR3 loop: CASSPGLAGSEQYF. As DNA, the CDR3 is TGTGCCAGCAGCCCCGGACTAGCGGGGAGCGAGCAGTACTTC.

The rearrangement uses TRBV15 and TRBJ1-5; D might be TRBD1 (5 bases). V lost 0 bases to trimming and J lost 5 bases, with 11 bases between them. Germline values: CDR1 LNHNV, CDR2 YYDKDF (reference sequence). This CDR3 has 15 residues. The CDR3 spells CATSRDQGSYQPQHF. CDR3 DNA: TGTGCCACCAGCAGAGATCAGGGCAGTTATCAGCCCCAGCATTTT. The full variable domain, rest sourced from reference TRBV15 and TRBJ1-5, is DAMVIQNPRYQVTQFGKPVTLSCSQTLNHNVMYWYQQKSSQAPKLLFHYYDKDFNNEADTPDNFQSRRPNTSFCFLDIRSPGLGDTAMYLCATSRDQGSYQPQHFGDGTRLSIL.

Concerning this clone: A junction end diverges from the germline sequence, so it may reflect a read error. This chain joins TRBV7-3 and TRBJ2-5; 8 positions match TRBD1. Per germline, CDR1 SGHTA and CDR2 FQGTGA. The CDR3 consists of 15 residues. The CDR3: CASSLGRGPLEAQYF. The CDR3 DNA reads as TGTGCCAGCAGCTTAGGCAGGGGGCCCTTAGAGGCCCAGTACTTC.